This T cell receptor beta chain was identified in a study of CD8 T cells in ankylosing spondylitis. The study's findings and limits: A TCR beta motif of eight highly homologous variants appeared characteristic of ankylosing spondylitis blood.

MiXCR, applied by TCRdb to the 5' RACE reads, yields one record per CDR3 protein. Among about 360,000 distinct CDR3 sequences listed, 20% to 25% were seen once. A remark on this clonotype: Its cognate antigen is unknown.

V gave up 0 bases and J gave up 0 bases; unmatched junction bases: 2. Germline V lookup: CDR1 PRHDT, CDR2 FYEKMQ (reference sequence). The CDR3 sequence is 18 residues long. The TCR comes from a male donor with ankylosing spondylitis or in good health (not recorded which). The sample taken for sequencing was blood, either unsorted or a sorted T cell fraction (not recorded which). The rearrangement links TRBV13 to TRBJ2-5; TRBD2 matches 15 bases. CDR3 sequence (DNA): TGTGCCAGCAGCTTAGGCGGACTAGCGGGGGGGTACCAAGAGACCCAGTACTTC. Protein: CASSLGGLAGGYQETQYF.